A selection of T cell receptor beta chains follows, all from one sample in a study of response to subunit inactivated influenza vaccine. TCRdb re-called the RT-PCR reads with MiXCR, one entry per CDR3 protein. Among around 190,000 distinct CDR3 sequences listed, roughly 8.7% were seen once. The specimen comprised non-naive T cells sorted from PBMCs, sampled on the day of vaccination. The receptors were sampled from a man in his fifties or sixties who received an inactivated influenza vaccine. CDR3s include the opening cysteine and the closing phenylalanine or tryptophan. D genes are given only for firm matches. Clone size, where shown, is once, few, many, or a class for clones that have expanded.

V gene	D gene	J gene	clone size	CDR3 protein	CDR3 DNA
TRBV18	.	TRBJ2-3	few	CASSRTTADTQYF	TGTGCCAGCTCCCGTACGACGGCAGATACGCAGTATTTT
TRBV12-3/TRBV12-4	TRBD2	TRBJ2-1	many	CASSPPGLAGYNEQFF	TGTGCCAGCAGCCCTCCGGGACTAGCGGGATACAATGAGCAGTTCTTC
TRBV20-1	TRBD1	TRBJ2-7	many	CSATQGARDEQYF	TGCAGTGCTACACAGGGGGCGAGAGACGAGCAGTACTTC
TRBV7-9	.	TRBJ2-7	many	CASSLGVRPEPYF	TGTGCCAGCAGCTTAGGGGTGAGGCCGGAACCGTACTTC
TRBV29-1	.	TRBJ2-7	.	CSVSLVSAGRSYEQYF	TGCAGCGTCTCCTTGGTCAGCGCAGGGAGGTCCTACGAGCAGTACTTC
TRBV5-5	TRBD1	TRBJ2-7	.	CASSSGTGGDEQYF	TGTGCCAGCAGCTCCGGGACAGGGGGCGACGAGCAGTACTTC
TRBV24-1	TRBD1	TRBJ2-3	few	CATSDLAGTENTDTQYF	TGTGCCACCAGTGATTTGGCCGGGACAGAAAACACAGATACGCAGTATTTT
TRBV4-3	.	TRBJ2-7	few	CASSQEPGAYEQYF	TGCGCCAGCAGCCAAGAACCAGGAGCCTACGAGCAGTACTTC
TRBV12-3/TRBV12-4	.	TRBJ1-2	many	CASSLALQGFGYTF	TGTGCCAGCAGTTTAGCGCTCCAGGGCTTTGGCTACACCTTC
TRBV2	.	TRBJ1-6	.	CASGAGGGILNSPLHF	TGTGCCAGCGGTGCAGGAGGCGGGATACTAAATTCACCCCTCCACTTT
TRBV7-9	.	TRBJ2-2	many	CASSLATDSVGGGELFF	TGTGCCAGCAGCTTAGCTACCGACAGTGTCGGCGGCGGGGAGCTGTTTTTT
TRBV6-1	.	TRBJ1-1	.	CASSEEAPGRLRVEAFF	TGTGCCAGCAGTGAAGAAGCCCCAGGCAGGTTGCGGGTTGAAGCTTTCTTT
TRBV18	TRBD1	TRBJ1-1	few	CASSGGQGANEAFF	TGTGCCAGCTCAGGAGGACAGGGGGCGAATGAAGCTTTCTTT
TRBV20-1	TRBD2	TRBJ2-3	few	CSARSLTSGRGTDTQYF	TGCAGTGCTAGATCCTTAACTAGCGGGAGGGGTACAGATACGCAGTATTTT
TRBV20-1	.	TRBJ2-5	many	CSASETRAGHRSQYF	TGCAGTGCCTCTGAGACCAGGGCGGGCCATCGGTCCCAGTACTTC
TRBV7-2	TRBD1	TRBJ1-2	many	CASSRQGNGYTF	TGTGCCAGCAGCCGACAGGGGAATGGCTACACCTTC
TRBV4-3	TRBD1	TRBJ1-1	many	CASSVGQANTEAFF	TGCGCCAGCAGCGTAGGACAGGCGAACACTGAAGCTTTCTTT
TRBV7-9	.	TRBJ2-5	.	CASSSMGDRETQYF	TGTGCCAGCAGCTCCATGGGGGATAGGGAGACCCAGTACTTC
TRBV29-1	TRBD1	TRBJ2-3	many	CSVVGQGVWTDTQYF	TGCAGCGTGGTGGGACAGGGGGTCTGGACAGATACGCAGTATTTT
TRBV7-9	.	TRBJ2-3	few	CASSLLRLASTDTQYF	TGTGCCAGCAGCTTATTACGGCTAGCGAGCACAGATACGCAGTATTTT
TRBV5-1	TRBD1	TRBJ1-3	many	CASSLDRGRGNTIYF	TGCGCCAGCAGCTTGGACAGGGGCAGGGGAAACACCATATATTTT
TRBV20-1	.	TRBJ2-1	.	CSATRGQNSYNEQFF	TGCAGTGCTACCCGGGGACAAAACTCCTACAATGAGCAGTTCTTC
TRBV5-1	TRBD1	TRBJ2-7	.	CASSIWDRNYEQYF	TGCGCCAGCAGTATATGGGACAGGAACTACGAGCAGTACTTC
TRBV11-2	TRBD1	TRBJ2-1	few	CASSPTRGQGRNEQFF	TGTGCCAGCAGCCCTACCCGAGGACAGGGTAGGAATGAGCAGTTCTTC
TRBV10-3	.	TRBJ2-7	.	CAISEQQGSYEQYF	TGTGCCATCAGTGAGCAACAGGGCTCCTACGAGCAGTACTTC
TRBV20-1	TRBD1	TRBJ1-1	many	CSARDLGTAGLEAFF	TGCAGTGCTAGAGACCTAGGGACAGCGGGTCTGGAAGCTTTCTTT
TRBV20-1	TRBD1	TRBJ2-7	few	CSGRQGTYEQYF	TGCAGTGGGAGACAGGGAACCTACGAGCAGTACTTC
TRBV7-9	.	TRBJ1-6	.	CASSLGQGVNSPLHF	TGTGCCAGCAGCTTAGGTCAGGGAGTCAATTCACCCCTCCACTTT
TRBV28	.	TRBJ1-4	.	CASSLRAEKLFF	TGTGCCAGCAGCCTCCGGGCTGAAAAACTGTTTTTT
TRBV20-1	.	TRBJ2-5	.	CSALGGAPGITEETQYF	TGCAGTGCCCTAGGGGGGGCACCGGGGATAACGGAAGAGACCCAGTACTTC
TRBV6-1	.	TRBJ2-3	few	CASSEVKGYFTDTQYF	TGTGCCAGCAGTGAAGTTAAGGGCTACTTCACAGATACGCAGTATTTT
TRBV3-1	TRBD2	TRBJ2-3	few	CASSQDTPGSSGICTDTQYF	TGTGCCAGCAGCCAAGATACCCCGGGCTCGAGCGGGATTTGCACAGATACGCAGTATTTT
TRBV12-3/TRBV12-4	.	TRBJ1-6	many	CASSLGGPRPLHF	TGTGCCAGCAGTTTAGGGGGGCCTAGACCCCTCCACTTT